One sample yielded the 20 T cell receptor beta chains listed below, sequenced in a study of post-analysis software for immune sequencing data (dated by TCRdb to the mid-2010s). What the authors observed across the whole study: A few TRBV segments, including TRBV5-6, TRBV5-1 and TRBV20-1, were significantly more frequent in patients than controls.

No antigens are known for them. The method behind the library was PCR. The instrument given in TCRdb is Illumina HiSeq 2500. To reduce PCR and sequencing biases, unique molecular identifiers were built into the TCR beta cDNA libraries. Starting from the raw public reads, TCRdb applied fastp trimming at Q25, assembled clones with MiXCR and retained in-frame beta chains. Rows with one shared CDR3 protein collapse into an entry with the most common genes and DNA. Across this sample there are roughly 540,000 distinct CDR3 sequences, with approximately 34% seen only once. The ten largest account for approximately 5.4% of the sample. The specimen was blood. The receptors come from a girl aged 2-17 years with multiple sclerosis.

The chain employs TRBV27 and TRBJ1-5; D unresolved. Trimming took off 4 bases at V and 5 bases at J, with 6 bases between the two ends. This CDR3 comprises 12 residues. Germline CDR1 MNHEY, CDR2 SMNVEV (reference sequence). The CDR3 DNA reads as TGTGCCAGCAGTTCCCCGGATCAGCCCCAGCATTTT. Encoded protein: CASSSPDQPQHF.

The rearrangement links TRBV5-5 to TRBJ2-7, with 8 nucleotides matching TRBD1. The V gene end was trimmed by 5 bases and the J gene end by 3 bases; junction bases not matched to a gene: 7. CDR1 and CDR2 (germline): SGHKS, YYEKEE (reference sequence). CDR3 length equals 14 residues. The CDR3 spells CASRIGQGGYEQYF. The CDR3 DNA sequence: TGTGCCAGCAGGATTGGACAGGGAGGCTACGAGCAGTACTTC.

The gene calls are TRBV7-6 and TRBJ2-7, with D uncertain. The CDR3 sequence is 14 residues long. Germline loops: CDR1 SGHVS, CDR2 FNYEAQ. V lost 2 bases and J lost 1, with 9 bases in between. Here the CDR3 reads CASSLYPESYEQYF. CDR3 coding DNA: TGTGCCAGCAGCTTATACCCGGAATCCTACGAGCAGTACTTC.

The V gene is TRBV5-4, the J gene TRBJ1-1; 10 bases map to TRBD1. The CDR3 covers 14 residues. The germline CDR1 and CDR2 sequences are SGHNT and YYREEE (reference sequence). Unmatched junction bases numbered 5, after V lost 5 bases and J lost 4 bases. The CDR3: CASRRGQGSTEAFF. CDR3 sequence (DNA): TGTGCCAGCAGACGGGGACAGGGGAGCACTGAAGCTTTCTTT.

The V gene is TRBV20-1, the J gene TRBJ1-5; D remains unclear. This CDR3 is 16 amino acids long. The germline V and J ends were trimmed by 0 bases and 0 bases, with 12 bases remaining between them. Per germline, CDR1 DFQATT and CDR2 SNEGSKA (reference sequence). The CDR3 protein is CSARDKFFYSNQPQHF. The CDR3 bases are TGCAGTGCTAGAGATAAGTTTTTTTATAGCAATCAGCCCCAGCATTTT.

The V and J genes are TRBV6-1 and TRBJ2-5; D gene uncertain. Trimming left V 5 bases short and J 11 bases short, with 18 bases between. The CDR3 has 13 amino acids. Germline assignment: CDR1 MNHNS and CDR2 SASEGT. This CDR3 reads CASSQDLNMEQYF. In nucleotides, the CDR3 is TGTGCCAGCAGTCAAGACCTTAATATGGAGCAGTACTTC.

This clonotype was seen ten or more times. The V gene is TRBV10-2, the J gene TRBJ1-6, with 8 bases identical to TRBD1. The ends lost 9 bases at V and 8 bases at J; junction bases unmatched: 9. This CDR3 has 14 amino acids. Germline-derived CDR1 and CDR2 are WSHSY and SAAADI. CDR3 amino acids: CASMMGQEDSPLHF. CDR3 sequence (DNA): TGCGCCAGTATGATGGGACAGGAGGATTCACCCCTCCACTTT.

This clonotype was seen a handful of times. This chain joins TRBV29-1 and TRBJ1-2; 8 bases agree with TRBD1. V was clipped by 4 bases and J by 7 bases; unmatched bases: 8. The V gene's germline CDR1 is SQVTM and CDR2 ANQGSEA. CDR3 length: 13 residues. The CDR3 spells CSVAGGLVPGYTF. Here the CDR3 DNA reads TGCAGCGTTGCAGGGGGCCTTGTACCTGGCTACACCTTC. Looking up the rest from reference TRBV29-1 and TRBJ1-2 gives the full variable domain: SAVISQKPSRDICQRGTSLTIQCQVDSQVTMMFWYRQQPGQSLTLIATANQGSEATYESGFVIDKFPISRPNLTFSTLTVSNMSPEDSSIYLCSVAGGLVPGYTFGSGTRLTVV.

The chain has TRBV5-6 and TRBJ2-1; 11 bases agree with TRBD1. V shed 4 bases and J 8 bases; nucleotides not matched to a gene: 8. Germline V gene data show CDR1 as SGHDT and CDR2 as YYEEEE. CDR3 size: 15 residues. CDR3 sequence reads: CASSKDRGRNDEQFF. CDR3 nucleotides: TGTGCCAGCAGCAAGGACAGGGGGCGCAACGATGAGCAGTTCTTC. Using reference TRBV5-6 and TRBJ2-1 for the parts outside the CDR3, the full variable domain is DAGVTQSPTHLIKTRGQQVTLRCSPKSGHDTVSWYQQALGQGPQFIFQYYEEEERQRGNFPDRFSGHQFPNYSSELNVNALLLGDSALYLCASSKDRGRNDEQFFGPGTRLTVL.

Turning to this clonotype: The junction departs from the called germline gene at one end, perhaps through a read error. V gene TRBV5-1 combines with J gene TRBJ1-2; 11 bases align to TRBD1. CDR1 is SGHRS and CDR2 is YFSETQ in the germline V gene. This CDR3 is built from 15 residues. CDR3 nucleotide sequence: TGCGCCAACAGCTTTGGACAGGGGGCTGGCTATGGCTACACCTTC. Amino acids: CANSFGQGAGYGYTF.

The rearrangement joins TRBV20-1 to TRBJ2-7, with D unclear. CDR1 and CDR2 from the germline V gene are DFQATT and SNEGSKA (reference sequence). The CDR3 runs to 13 residues. V gave up 0 bases and J gave up 6 bases, with 12 bases separating them. The CDR3 DNA sequence: TGCAGTGCTAGAGATGTCCCAACCTGCGAGCAGTACTTC. Translated, it gives CSARDVPTCEQYF.

The rearrangement uses TRBV20-1 and TRBJ2-7; the D call may be TRBD1 or TRBD2 (5 bases each). The CDR3 consists of 16 residues. Germline V lookup: CDR1 DFQATT, CDR2 SNEGSKA (reference sequence). Deletions cut 1 base from V and 1 base from J, with 17 bases between. The CDR3 spells CSARVYRGSGSYEQYF. The DNA for the CDR3 is TGCAGTGCTAGAGTTTATCGGGGATCAGGGTCCTACGAGCAGTACTTC.

This clonotype was counted only a few times. CDR3 in amino acids: CASSLRTPKPYNEQFF. The CDR3 DNA reads TGTGCCAGCAGCCTTCGGACTCCCAAGCCTTACAATGAGCAGTTCTTC. V usage is TRBV3-1 and J usage is TRBJ2-1; a weak D match, TRBD2 (5 bases). The CDR3 length is 16 residues. The germline CDR1 and CDR2 sequences are LGHDT and YNNKEL (reference sequence). V lost 4 bases and J lost 4, with 17 bases in between.

V and J are TRBV7-9 and TRBJ2-1; D might be TRBD2 (7 bases). Germline values: CDR1 SEHNR, CDR2 FQNEAQ (reference sequence). The CDR3 runs 18 residues. Trimming shortened V by 1 base and J by 8 bases, and 24 bases separated the two germline ends. In DNA, the CDR3 is TGTGCCAGCAGCTTAGGGGGGATGGCGGGGGCAGGCCCGCATGAGCAGTTCTTC. This encodes CASSLGGMAGAGPHEQFF.

The chain carries TRBV18 and TRBJ1-1; D is ambiguous. V shed 5 bases and J shed 4 bases, with 11 bases lying between them. The CDR3 loop spans 13 amino acids. CDR1 is KGHSH, CDR2 LQKENI, per germline. Written as DNA, the CDR3 is TGTGCCAGCTCAGCACAAGGTCCCACTGAAGCTTTCTTT. Protein product: CASSAQGPTEAFF.

The chain carries TRBV3-1 and TRBJ1-6; 8 positions match TRBD1. J was trimmed by 3 bases and V by 2 bases; bases with no gene match: 6. This CDR3 has 17 residues. CDR1 and CDR2 (germline): LGHDT, YNNKEL (reference sequence). The CDR3 region is CASSQRRQGFYNSPLHF. The CDR3 DNA reads TGTGCCAGCAGCCAAAGGAGACAGGGGTTCTATAATTCACCCCTCCACTTT.

This clonotype was picked up a small number of times. The CDR3 DNA reads as TGCAGCGTTGGGGGGAGCGGGGGTAGCACAGATACGCAGTATTTT. Its translation is CSVGGSGGSTDTQYF. The gene calls are TRBV29-1 and TRBJ2-3, with 8 bases that match TRBD2. From germline, CDR1 is SQVTM and CDR2 ANQGSEA. The CDR3 covers 15 residues. After removal of 4 bases from V and 0 bases from J, the junction contained 6 bases not matched to a gene.

This clonotype was seen a handful of times. The chain recombines TRBV20-1 with TRBJ1-5, with D possibly being TRBD1 (5 bases). Trimming stripped 6 bases from V and 7 bases from J, with 22 bases between. The CDR3 spans 15 residues. Germline CDR1 reads DFQATT; CDR2 reads SNEGSKA (reference sequence). This chain's CDR3 is CSAERGTLPGQPQHF. The CDR3, as DNA: TGCAGTGCCGAGAGAGGGACCTTACCGGGACAGCCCCAGCATTTT.

The gene calls are TRBV20-1 and TRBJ2-1, with D perhaps TRBD2 (6 bases). V shed 3 bases and J shed 7 bases, with 13 bases lying between them. This CDR3 has 13 amino acids. Per germline, CDR1 DFQATT and CDR2 SNEGSKA (reference sequence). The CDR3 coding sequence is TGCAGTGCTAGGCGGGACTCTCCAAATGAGCAGTTCTTC. Translation: CSARRDSPNEQFF.

V gene TRBV6-5 combines with J gene TRBJ1-3; 7 bases line up with TRBD1. J lost 9 bases, V lost 5 bases, and 4 bases had no gene match. Per the germline V gene, CDR1 is MNHEY and CDR2 is SVGAGI. The CDR3 loop spans 12 amino acids. The CDR3 protein is CASSPRTGTIYF. CDR3 bases: TGTGCCAGCAGTCCTCGGACAGGCACCATATATTTT.